This passage covers 30 T cell receptor beta chains from one sample sequenced in a study of spatial heterogeneity in lung cancer. TCRdb recomputed calls from the 5' RACE reads with MiXCR, one row per CDR3 protein. Here the sample spans fewer than 60,000 distinct CDR3 sequences, 7.4% being singletons. Indicated time point: blood at routine non-recurrence follow-up after resection. Unsorted whole RNA samples from tumor, nontumor lung or frozen PBMC were sequenced. Sequencing was performed on PBMCs, taken at follow-up. These receptors all come from a female donor with early-stage non-small cell lung cancer.

In this sample, this clonotype turned up many times. The chain joins TRBV9 to TRBJ2-3; 14 bases agree with TRBD2. CDR3 length: 17 residues. The junction had 8 bases not matched to a gene; V was cut back by 3 bases and J by 5 bases. Germline CDR1 is SGDLS and CDR2 is YYNGEE. The CDR3 region is CASSAIGLAGGKDTQYF. Here the CDR3 DNA reads TGTGCCAGCAGCGCCATCGGACTAGCGGGGGGTAAAGATACGCAGTATTTT.

This clonotype occurred a few times. V is TRBV9 and J is TRBJ2-3; D might be TRBD2 (6 bases). V was clipped by 5 bases and J by 1 base, with 23 bases between them. The V gene's germline CDR1 is SGDLS and CDR2 YYNGEE. CDR3 size: 18 residues. The DNA of the CDR3 is TGTGCCAGCAGTCGATCCGGGACTCCAACCGGCGGCACAGATACGCAGTATTTT. Its protein product is CASSRSGTPTGGTDTQYF.

This clonotype was seen many times. This chain connects TRBV4-3 to TRBJ1-4; D is possibly TRBD1 (6 bases). V lost 3 bases and J 8 bases, leaving 16 bases between the germline ends. This CDR3 is built from 15 residues. Germline V lookup: CDR1 LGHNA, CDR2 YSLEER. The CDR3 is CASSHGAGVLEKLFF. For the CDR3, the DNA is TGCGCCAGCAGCCATGGGGCAGGGGTATTGGAAAAACTGTTTTTT.

The chain couples TRBV29-1 to TRBJ2-2; D is perhaps TRBD2 (5 bases). Looked up from germline, CDR1 is SQVTM and CDR2 is ANQGSEA. The CDR3 sequence is 13 residues long. V was trimmed by 1 base and J by 7 bases, leaving 10 bases between them. The CDR3 is CSVEGTAHGELFF. The DNA for the CDR3 is TGCAGCGTTGAAGGGACTGCTCACGGGGAGCTGTTTTTT.

Remarks on this clonotype: The junction and the germline gene differ at one end; a read error may be behind it. This chain joins TRBV7-3 and TRBJ2-1; TRBD2 matches at 10 bases. This CDR3 region has 15 residues. From germline, CDR1 is SGHTA and CDR2 FQGTGA. This chain's CDR3 is CSSSPGTSAYNEQFF. CDR3 bases: TGTTCCAGCTCCCCCGGGACTAGCGCCTACAATGAGCAGTTCTTC.

This clonotype was counted at least ten times. In DNA form, the CDR3 reads TGTGCTAGTGGTTTGGTAATTGGGGGAGGGTACAATGAGCAGTTCTTC. It is translated as CASGLVIGGGYNEQFF. The chain couples TRBV12-5 to TRBJ2-1, with TRBD2 identical over 7 bases. The ends lost 0 bases at V and 4 bases at J; junction bases unmatched: 6. Germline V gives CDR1 LGHNT, CDR2 FRNRAP. The CDR3 is 16 residues long.

This clonotype was seen a few times. The rearrangement joins TRBV25-1 to TRBJ2-3; D possibly matches TRBD1 or TRBD2 (5 bases each). V lost 3 bases and J 0 bases, leaving 7 bases between the germline ends. Germline CDR1 and CDR2: MGHDK and SYGVNS. The CDR3 consists of 14 residues. CDR3 bases: TGTGCCAGCAGTGAGTGGGACAGCACAGATACGCAGTATTTT. This sequence encodes CASSEWDSTDTQYF.

This clonotype was recorded at least ten times. This chain uses TRBV9 with TRBJ1-6; 11 bases are shared with TRBD1. J lost 10 bases, V lost 2 bases, and 5 bases had no gene match. There are 15 residues in the CDR3. CDR1 is SGDLS, CDR2 YYNGEE, per germline. For the CDR3, the DNA is TGTGCCAGCAGCGTTAGAGGGACAGGGGGATCACCCCTCCACTTT. Protein product: CASSVRGTGGSPLHF.

Many counts were recorded for this clonotype. This rearrangement joins TRBV29-1 to TRBJ2-7, with 8 nucleotides matching TRBD1. Germline V gene data show CDR1 as SQVTM and CDR2 as ANQGSEA. The CDR3 is made up of 13 amino acids. V dropped 3 bases and J dropped 5; count of bases not matched to a gene: 6. The CDR3 loop reads CSVDNQGADEQYF. CDR3 DNA sequence: TGCAGCGTTGACAACCAGGGGGCGGACGAGCAGTACTTC.

This clonotype was observed at least ten times. The V gene is TRBV18, the J gene TRBJ2-7; D is ambiguous. The germline V gene encodes CDR1 KGHSH and CDR2 LQKENI. CDR3 size: 13 residues. Between the trimmed V and J ends, which lost 3 bases and 5 bases, there was a span of 11 bases. The CDR3 DNA sequence: TGTGCCAGCTCACCGCGAGCCGACCACGAGCAGTACTTC. Protein product: CASSPRADHEQYF.

This clonotype was recorded at least ten times. This chain connects TRBV28 to TRBJ2-5, with D possibly matching TRBD2 (6 bases). V was clipped by 3 bases and J by 2 bases, with 10 bases between them. The CDR3 totals 14 residues. Germline V gene data show CDR1 as MDHEN and CDR2 as SYDVKM. CDR3 amino acids: CASSLGGRQETQYF. CDR3 bases: TGTGCCAGCAGTTTGGGGGGTAGACAAGAGACCCAGTACTTC.

This clonotype appeared many times. The chain is built from TRBV7-2 and TRBJ1-4, with TRBD1 matching 7 bases. Unmatched junction bases numbered 5, after V lost 5 bases and J lost 5 bases. The CDR3 consists of 14 residues. Germline CDR1 SGHTA, CDR2 FQGNSA. In DNA form, the CDR3 reads TGTGCCAGCAGCCAGGGACAGTGGAATGAAAAACTGTTTTTT. Its translation: CASSQGQWNEKLFF.

Comment on this clonotype: With a much larger clone just one base away, this may be a read error. The rearrangement links TRBV10-1 to TRBJ1-1; D remains ambiguous. The CDR3 covers 13 residues. V was cut by 7 bases and J by 3 bases, with 12 bases left in between. The V gene's germline CDR1 is WNHNN and CDR2 SYGVQD (reference sequence). CDR3 in DNA: TGCGCCAGCACGGAAAACTCGGACACTGAAGCTTTCTTT. Protein sequence: CASTENSDTEAFF.

This clonotype came up many times. The V and J genes are TRBV20-1 and TRBJ2-5; weak D call: TRBD2 (7 bases). Between the trimmed V and J ends, which lost 6 bases and 5 bases, there was a span of 16 bases. Germline V gives CDR1 DFQATT, CDR2 SNEGSKA (reference sequence). There are 13 residues in the CDR3. The CDR3 reads CSATVGGRETQYF. DNA for the CDR3: TGCAGTGCCACGGTCGGGGGGCGGGAGACCCAGTACTTC.

The V gene is TRBV5-1, the J gene TRBJ2-2; D perhaps matches TRBD1 (5 bases). Germline V lookup: CDR1 SGHRS, CDR2 YFSETQ. The CDR3 contains 14 residues. V lost 6 bases to trimming and J lost 4 bases, with 13 bases between them. The CDR3 reads CASKLQGSTGELFF. CDR3 sequence (DNA): TGCGCCAGCAAACTCCAGGGCTCCACCGGGGAGCTGTTTTTT.

The chain carries TRBV30 and TRBJ1-2; 7 positions agree with TRBD1. Germline V gives CDR1 GTSNPN, CDR2 SVGIG (reference sequence). The CDR3 spans 14 residues. Trimming removed 0 bases from V and 4 bases from J; junction bases left unmatched: 5. The CDR3 loop reads CAWSVPGTVYGYTF. The CDR3 DNA is TGTGCCTGGAGTGTACCCGGGACAGTCTATGGCTACACCTTC.

There are many counts of this clonotype. V usage is TRBV12-5 and J usage is TRBJ2-4, with a tentative D call TRBD1 (5 bases). Germline loops: CDR1 LGHNT, CDR2 FRNRAP. The CDR3 runs 13 residues. V lost 1 base and J 8 bases, leaving 9 bases between the germline ends. CDR3 sequence (DNA): TGTGCTAGTGGTTTGGAAACCAGGGACATTCAGTACTTC. Translated, it gives CASGLETRDIQYF. Supplemented by reference TRBV12-5 and TRBJ2-4, the full variable domain reads DARVTQTPRHKVTEMGQEVTMRCQPILGHNTVFWYRQTMMQGLELLAYFRNRAPLDDSGMPKDRFSAEMPDATLATLKIQPSEPRDSAVYFCASGLETRDIQYFGAGTRLSVL.

The sample holds many counts of this clonotype. The chain recombines TRBV6-2 or TRBV6-3 with TRBJ1-5; D gene ambiguous. Germline V gives CDR1 MNHEY, CDR2 SVGEGT. Trimming shortened V by 2 bases and J by 4 bases, and 9 bases separated the two germline ends. The CDR3 is 14 amino acids. DNA for the CDR3: TGTGCCAGCAGTTACCTGGCCGCGAATCAGCCCCAGCATTTT. Translated, it gives CASSYLAANQPQHF.

In this sample, this clonotype turned up many times. The chain couples TRBV25-1 to TRBJ2-1; D ambiguous. Trimming pared 2 bases from V and 8 bases from J, leaving 13 bases between. Germline V gene lookup returns CDR1 MGHDK and CDR2 SYGVNS. This CDR3 has 14 residues. The CDR3 loop reads CASSEGGSFHEQFF. CDR3 nucleotide sequence: TGTGCCAGCAGTGAAGGCGGTTCCTTCCATGAGCAGTTCTTC.

This clonotype has at least ten counts. The chain is built from TRBV11-2 and TRBJ2-3; D is perhaps TRBD2 (5 bases). Between the trimmed V and J ends, which lost 2 bases and 5 bases, there was a span of 14 bases. Germline CDR1 reads SGHAT; CDR2 reads FQNNGV. CDR3 length: 15 amino acids. CDR3 nucleotide sequence: TGTGCCAGCAGCTTATCCCCTGCGGGTCGAGATACGCAGTATTTT. It codes for CASSLSPAGRDTQYF. The variable domain in full, completed from reference TRBV11-2 and TRBJ2-3, reads EAGVAQSPRYKIIEKRQSVAFWCNPISGHATLYWYQQILGQGPKLLIQFQNNGVVDDSQLPKDRFSAERLKGVDSTLKIQPAKLEDSAVYLCASSLSPAGRDTQYFGPGTRLTVL.

The chain has TRBV30 and TRBJ2-3, with a tentative D call TRBD2 (6 bases). The germline CDR1 and CDR2 sequences are GTSNPN and SVGIG (reference sequence). The CDR3 totals 17 residues. V shed 1 base and J shed 8 bases, with 25 bases lying between them. The DNA for the CDR3 is TGTGCCTGGAGTGCAACGGGACTCTCCATGCCCCCCGCTACGCAGTATTTT. This codes for CAWSATGLSMPPATQYF.

In its sample, this clonotype was seen many times. This chain links TRBV20-1 with TRBJ2-5, with 8 bases matching TRBD2. Germline V gives CDR1 DFQATT, CDR2 SNEGSKA (reference sequence). The CDR3 length is 13 residues. With 2 bases clipped from V and 1 base from J, the junction kept 0 bases outside the gene matches. The CDR3: CSARRGGQETQYF. The CDR3 DNA is TGCAGTGCTAGACGGGGGGGCCAAGAGACCCAGTACTTC.

The chain joins TRBV20-1 to TRBJ1-3; possible D gene TRBD1, 6 bases. Germline V gene sequence: CDR1 DFQATT, CDR2 SNEGSKA (reference sequence). This CDR3 has 16 residues. V dropped 3 bases and J dropped 7 bases, with 22 bases sitting between them. The CDR3 DNA reads as TGCAGTGCTAGGGGTGGGGGCGATAGTTTATGGAACACCATATATTTT. Its translation: CSARGGGDSLWNTIYF.

V and J are TRBV12-3 or TRBV12-4 and TRBJ2-2; TRBD1 aligns across 9 bases. The CDR3 runs 13 residues. V was clipped by 7 bases and J by 6 bases; unmatched bases: 3. The CDR3 DNA reads as TGTGCCAGCACCGACAGGGGGGCCGGGGAGCTGTTTTTT. It encodes CASTDRGAGELFF.

This clonotype showed up many times. The chain employs TRBV20-1 and TRBJ1-3; weak D call: TRBD1 (6 bases). The CDR3 has 14 amino acids. Deletions cut 0 bases from V and 8 bases from J, with 14 bases between. Germline V gene lookup returns CDR1 DFQATT and CDR2 SNEGSKA (reference sequence). The CDR3 here is CSARDPGAGYTIYF. Here the CDR3 DNA reads TGCAGTGCTAGAGATCCGGGGGCGGGATACACCATATATTTT.

The chain links TRBV24-1 to TRBJ1-3; 8 bases are shared with TRBD1. The CDR3 has 15 residues. The germline V gene encodes CDR1 KGHDR and CDR2 SFDVKD. The V and J ends lost 4 bases and 0 bases, in that order; junction bases with no gene match: 1. The CDR3 region is CATSDDRGSGNTIYF. DNA for the CDR3: TGTGCCACCAGTGACGACAGGGGCTCTGGAAACACCATATATTTT.

This clonotype was found many times. The chain uses TRBV7-2 and TRBJ2-3; D may be TRBD2 (6 bases). The CDR3 consists of 13 residues. The V end was cut by 5 bases, the J end by 3 bases, with 9 bases between. Germline-derived CDR1 and CDR2 are SGHTA and FQGNSA. CDR3 nucleotides: TGTGCCAGCAGCGCCGGGACTACAGATACGCAGTATTTT. This sequence encodes CASSAGTTDTQYF.

This clonotype was recorded many times. CDR3 region: CASSFPGGDSPLHF. CDR3 in DNA: TGTGCCAGCAGTTTCCCGGGGGGGGACTCACCCCTCCACTTT. The rearrangement uses TRBV7-2 and TRBJ1-6, with TRBD1 as a possible D gene (5 bases). CDR1 is SGHTA, CDR2 FQGNSA, per germline. V shed 6 bases and J shed 10 bases, with 16 bases lying between them. CDR3 length: 14 amino acids.

This clonotype was picked up a small number of times. This chain uses TRBV6-1 with TRBJ1-5; 7 bases are a match to TRBD1. The CDR3 contains 16 residues. The V gene end was trimmed by 6 bases and the J gene end by 4 bases; junction bases not matched to a gene: 12. The germline V gene has CDR1 MNHNS and CDR2 SASEGT. The CDR3 nucleotides read TGTGCCAGCAGAACTAGGGGGCAGAAATCTAATCAGCCCCAGCATTTT. This codes for CASRTRGQKSNQPQHF.

There are many counts of this clonotype. The rearrangement uses TRBV7-2 and TRBJ1-5; 12 nucleotides match TRBD1. V shed 6 bases and J 3 bases; nucleotides not matched to a gene: 6. This CDR3 is built from 16 residues. Germline CDR1 reads SGHTA; CDR2 reads FQGNSA. CDR3 region: CASSFSGQGANQPQHF. The CDR3 DNA is TGTGCCAGCAGTTTTTCGGGACAGGGGGCCAATCAGCCCCAGCATTTT.